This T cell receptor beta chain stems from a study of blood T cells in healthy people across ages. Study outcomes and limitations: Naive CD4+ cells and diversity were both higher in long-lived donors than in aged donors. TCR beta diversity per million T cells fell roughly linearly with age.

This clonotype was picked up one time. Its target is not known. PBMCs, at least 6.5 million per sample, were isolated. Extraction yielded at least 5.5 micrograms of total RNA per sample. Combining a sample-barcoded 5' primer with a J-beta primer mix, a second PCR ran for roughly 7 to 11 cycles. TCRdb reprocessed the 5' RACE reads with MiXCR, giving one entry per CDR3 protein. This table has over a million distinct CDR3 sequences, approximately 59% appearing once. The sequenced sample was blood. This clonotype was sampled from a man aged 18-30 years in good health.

The DNA of the CDR3 is TGTGCCAGCAGTTATTTGATAGACACAGATACGCAGTATTTT. This codes for CASSYLIDTDTQYF. The V and J genes are TRBV6-2 or TRBV6-3 and TRBJ2-3, with D unclear. This CDR3 has 14 amino acids. Germline values: CDR1 MNHEY, CDR2 SVGEGT. The germline V and J ends were trimmed by 3 bases and 2 bases, with 9 bases remaining between them.